This T cell receptor beta chain comes out of a study of shared clonotypes between healthy human individuals. Study background: For every donor, three CD4 naive, three CD4 memory, two CD8 naive and one CD8 memory plates were used.

Deep-level assay runs were performed. Sequenced by immunoSEQ multiplex PCR; TCRdb stores in-frame clones only, minus some. The table includes about 1,800,000 clones, about 95% detected once. The naive CD8 subset, CD45RO-negative cells positively selected for CCR7, excluded terminally differentiated effector memory CD45RA+ cells. The source is a young man in good health. The sequenced material came from naive CD8+ T cells sorted from blood.

The CDR3 spells CASSYSGKDTQYF. For the CDR3, the DNA is TGTGCCAGCAGTTACTCGGGTAAAGATACGCAGTATTTT. The V and J genes are TRBV6-6 and TRBJ2-3; D not resolved. This CDR3 spans 13 amino acids. Germline V gene data show CDR1 as MNHNY and CDR2 as SVGAGI (reference sequence). V lost 0 bases and J lost 5, with 6 bases in between.